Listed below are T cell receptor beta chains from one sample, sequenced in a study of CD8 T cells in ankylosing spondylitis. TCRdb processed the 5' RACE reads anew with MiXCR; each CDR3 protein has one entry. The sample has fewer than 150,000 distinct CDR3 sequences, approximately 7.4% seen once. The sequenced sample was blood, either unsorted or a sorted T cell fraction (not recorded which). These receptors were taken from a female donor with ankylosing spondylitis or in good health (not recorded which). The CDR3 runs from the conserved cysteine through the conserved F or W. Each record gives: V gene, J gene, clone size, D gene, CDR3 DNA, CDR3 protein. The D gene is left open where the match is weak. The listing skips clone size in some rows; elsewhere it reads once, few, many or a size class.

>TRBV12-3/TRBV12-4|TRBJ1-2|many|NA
TGTGCCAGCAGTTTATGGACAGACAATAACTATGGCTACACCTTC
CASSLWTDNNYGYTF
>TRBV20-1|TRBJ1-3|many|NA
TGCAGTGCTAGAGATCGGACCGAGTACACCATATATTTT
CSARDRTEYTIYF
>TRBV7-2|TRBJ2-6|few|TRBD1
TGTGCCAGCAGCGGACAGGGGGTTTTGGATGGGGCCAACGTCCTGACTTTC
CASSGQGVLDGANVLTF
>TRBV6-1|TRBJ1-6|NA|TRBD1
TGTGCCAGCAACCGAGGACAGGGTATTTCACCCCTCCACTTT
CASNRGQGISPLHF
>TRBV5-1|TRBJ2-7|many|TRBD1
TGCGCCAGCTCCACGGGACAGGGTCGCGAGCAGTACTTC
CASSTGQGREQYF
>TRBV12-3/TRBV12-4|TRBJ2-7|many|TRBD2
TGTGCCAGCAGTTTAGAAAGGCTAGCGGGGGCCTCCTACGAGCAGTACTTC
CASSLERLAGASYEQYF
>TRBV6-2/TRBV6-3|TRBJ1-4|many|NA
TGTGCCAGCAGTTACTCGAGACAGGCCGTGGAAAAACTGTTTTTT
CASSYSRQAVEKLFF
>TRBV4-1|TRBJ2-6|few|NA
TGCGCCAGCAGCCAAGATCAGGGTGCTGGGGCCAACGTCCTGACTTTC
CASSQDQGAGANVLTF
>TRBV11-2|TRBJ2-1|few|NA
TGTGCCAGCAGGAAAGGGACGGCCTACAATGAGCAGTTCTTC
CASRKGTAYNEQFF
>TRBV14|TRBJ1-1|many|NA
TGTGCCAGCAGCCAGGGGTGGATGAACACTGAAGCTTTCTTT
CASSQGWMNTEAFF
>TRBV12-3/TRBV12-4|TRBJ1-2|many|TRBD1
TGTGCCAGCAGACCCGGGACAGAAAACCGTGGCTACACCTTC
CASRPGTENRGYTF
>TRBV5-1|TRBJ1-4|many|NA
TGCGCCAGCAGCTTGGTGGGTGCAACTAATGAAAAACTGTTTTTT
CASSLVGATNEKLFF
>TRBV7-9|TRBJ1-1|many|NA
TGTGCCAGCAGCTTGGGCGGTCAGGGGAACACTGAAGCTTTCTTT
CASSLGGQGNTEAFF
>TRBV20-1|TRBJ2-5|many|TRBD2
TGCAGTGCTCGTGGGACTAGCGGAGAGACCCAGTACTTC
CSARGTSGETQYF